These T cell receptor beta chains were read from a single sample in a study of shared clonotypes between healthy human individuals. Clones were sequenced by immunoSEQ multiplex PCR, and TCRdb holds only the in-frame ones, with some missing. The sample includes 2 million to 2.5 million clones, approximately 95% seen only once; the top ten take roughly 0.13%. Specimen: naive CD4+ T cells sorted from blood. The receptors here all came from a man between 18 and 29 years old in good health. CDR3s leave out the opening cysteine and the closing phenylalanine or tryptophan. D genes are given only for firm matches. The size field is filled for only some rows; it gives once, few, many or a size class.

v_gene: TRBV2; d_gene: -; j_gene: TRBJ2-2; abundance: once; CDR3aa: ASSGSGTGELF
v_gene: TRBV19; d_gene: -; j_gene: TRBJ1-5; abundance: few; CDR3aa: ASSSSGQGQPQH
v_gene: TRBV6-1; d_gene: TRBD1; j_gene: TRBJ2-1; abundance: -; CDR3aa: ASSTMDRGVNEQF
v_gene: TRBV11-2; d_gene: -; j_gene: TRBJ2-4; abundance: -; CDR3aa: ASSLVGGKGENIQY
v_gene: TRBV5-4; d_gene: -; j_gene: TRBJ2-3; abundance: -; CDR3aa: ASSLTSSTDTQY
v_gene: TRBV9; d_gene: TRBD2; j_gene: TRBJ2-3; abundance: -; CDR3aa: ASSVGRLAGADTQY
v_gene: TRBV2; d_gene: TRBD2; j_gene: TRBJ2-3; abundance: -; CDR3aa: ASREQGLAGTDTQY
v_gene: TRBV6-1; d_gene: TRBD1; j_gene: TRBJ1-2; abundance: -; CDR3aa: ASSDRHLGGSSNYGYT
v_gene: TRBV5-1; d_gene: -; j_gene: TRBJ2-7; abundance: -; CDR3aa: ASSFGQEPYEQY
v_gene: TRBV6-5; d_gene: TRBD2; j_gene: TRBJ2-2; abundance: -; CDR3aa: ASSSGLAGVTGELF
v_gene: TRBV5-1; d_gene: TRBD2; j_gene: TRBJ2-7; abundance: -; CDR3aa: ASSLELAGRSD
v_gene: TRBV18; d_gene: TRBD2; j_gene: TRBJ2-7; abundance: -; CDR3aa: ASSFLAGATYEQY
v_gene: TRBV23-1; d_gene: -; j_gene: TRBJ2-6; abundance: -; CDR3aa: ASRDITGSTGANVLT
v_gene: TRBV27; d_gene: -; j_gene: TRBJ1-1; abundance: -; CDR3aa: ASSQTGFTEAF
v_gene: TRBV10-3; d_gene: TRBD2; j_gene: TRBJ2-7; abundance: -; CDR3aa: AIDSGGASGEQY
v_gene: TRBV6-6; d_gene: TRBD1; j_gene: TRBJ1-1; abundance: -; CDR3aa: ASSRGQLNTEAF
v_gene: TRBV5-1; d_gene: -; j_gene: TRBJ2-6; abundance: -; CDR3aa: ASRRAGANVLT
v_gene: TRBV7-8; d_gene: -; j_gene: TRBJ1-3; abundance: -; CDR3aa: ASSYGAGPPSGNTIY
v_gene: TRBV5-4; d_gene: -; j_gene: TRBJ1-5; abundance: -; CDR3aa: ASSFGENQPQH
v_gene: TRBV28; d_gene: TRBD1; j_gene: TRBJ1-2; abundance: -; CDR3aa: ASSQLSTGDPP
v_gene: TRBV5-4; d_gene: TRBD2; j_gene: TRBJ2-3; abundance: -; CDR3aa: ASSAASGGPGTQY
v_gene: TRBV6-5; d_gene: TRBD1; j_gene: TRBJ1-1; abundance: -; CDR3aa: ASRGIGTGNTEAF
v_gene: TRBV5-1; d_gene: -; j_gene: TRBJ2-3; abundance: -; CDR3aa: ASLTSWTDLGSTQY
v_gene: TRBV28; d_gene: TRBD2; j_gene: TRBJ2-3; abundance: -; CDR3aa: ASSLEAGGLTDTQY
v_gene: TRBV29-1; d_gene: TRBD2; j_gene: TRBJ2-3; abundance: -; CDR3aa: SVRLAGVPTDTQY
v_gene: TRBV4-1; d_gene: TRBD2; j_gene: TRBJ2-5; abundance: -; CDR3aa: ASSQVGGETQY
v_gene: TRBV2; d_gene: TRBD1; j_gene: TRBJ2-7; abundance: -; CDR3aa: ASSEGQGASYEQY
v_gene: TRBV6-6; d_gene: TRBD2; j_gene: TRBJ2-3; abundance: -; CDR3aa: ASSYIRASGTDTQY
v_gene: TRBV29-1; d_gene: -; j_gene: TRBJ1-1; abundance: -; CDR3aa: SGKSGGDTEAF
v_gene: TRBV9; d_gene: -; j_gene: TRBJ1-1; abundance: -; CDR3aa: ASSGIGTLTAEAF
v_gene: TRBV28; d_gene: -; j_gene: TRBJ1-1; abundance: -; CDR3aa: ASRQISGTPNTEAF
v_gene: TRBV19; d_gene: -; j_gene: TRBJ2-7; abundance: -; CDR3aa: ASSRQGYEQY
v_gene: TRBV4-2; d_gene: -; j_gene: TRBJ1-4; abundance: -; CDR3aa: ASSQAGKLF
v_gene: TRBV5-4; d_gene: TRBD1; j_gene: TRBJ1-4; abundance: once; CDR3aa: ASSGTGATNEKLF
v_gene: TRBV10-1; d_gene: -; j_gene: TRBJ2-7; abundance: -; CDR3aa: ASSGSRGGEQY
v_gene: TRBV5-4; d_gene: TRBD1; j_gene: TRBJ2-1; abundance: once; CDR3aa: ASSSQGAGYNEQF
v_gene: TRBV5-1; d_gene: -; j_gene: TRBJ2-2; abundance: once; CDR3aa: ASSLVVGGDTGELF
v_gene: TRBV5-1; d_gene: -; j_gene: TRBJ1-4; abundance: -; CDR3aa: ASSLEGGLTNEKLF